This paragraph covers one TCR beta chain sequence. This table comes from immunoSEQ multiplex PCR, and its TCRdb copy is limited to in-frame clones, with some not included. Of about 170,000 clones in the sample, just under 85% were seen once. The entry originates in a study of blood T cell repertoires in COVID-19. Germline V gene lookup returns CDR1 MNHEY and CDR2 SVGAGI. Trimming left V 6 bases short and J 1 base short, with 7 bases between. The CDR3 loop spans 14 amino acids. The clonotype originates from a woman older than 75 with COVID-19, enrolled during active disease. V and J are TRBV6-5 and TRBJ1-6; D is possibly TRBD1 (5 bases). Sequencing was carried out using peripheral blood. This CDR3 reads CASSPGSYNSPLHF. DNA of the CDR3: TGTGCCAGCAGCCCAGGGTCCTATAATTCACCCCTCCACTTT.